What follows are 9 T cell receptor beta chains derived from one specimen sequenced in a study of shared clonotypes between healthy human individuals. Sequencing was performed with immunoSEQ multiplex PCR; in TCRdb, only in-frame clones are kept and a portion is missing. The sample lists approximately 97,000 clones; about 68% were seen once. The sequenced material came from memory CD8+ T cells sorted from blood. Subset here: CD45RO+ cells pooled with CCR7-negative TemRA cells. The receptor set was obtained from a young man in good health.

A few counts support this clone. The chain combines TRBV6-5 with TRBJ1-2; a weak D match, TRBD1 (6 bases). Trimming left V 6 bases short and J 8 bases short, with 13 bases between. The CDR3 totals 12 residues. Germline V gene sequence: CDR1 MNHEY, CDR2 SVGAGI. DNA of the CDR3: TGTGCCAGCAGCTTCAGGGGAGGGGGCTACACCTTC. Protein sequence: CASSFRGGGYTF.

J is TRBJ2-1 and V is TRBV7-2; 7 bases map to TRBD2. Germline V gene data show CDR1 as SGHTA and CDR2 as FQGNSA. This CDR3 spans 16 amino acids. The ends lost 4 bases at V and 4 bases at J; junction bases unmatched: 10. The CDR3 is CASSSLRGGGYNEQFF. The CDR3 DNA sequence: TGTGCCAGCAGCTCCCTCCGGGGCGGGGGATACAATGAGCAGTTCTTC.

The sample holds a few counts of this clone. V and J are TRBV7-9 and TRBJ1-2, with D uncertain. This CDR3 comprises 15 residues. Trimming stripped 1 base from V and 4 bases from J, with 13 bases between. Germline CDR1 reads SEHNR; CDR2 reads FQNEAQ (reference sequence). The chain's CDR3 is CASSLDSGIVYGYTF. CDR3 coding DNA: TGTGCCAGCAGCTTAGACTCTGGCATTGTCTATGGCTACACCTTC.

The chain carries TRBV5-6 and TRBJ2-1; D possibly corresponds to TRBD1 (5 bases). The V end was cut by 4 bases, the J end by 8 bases, with 19 bases between. Germline-derived CDR1 and CDR2 are SGHDT and YYEEEE. The CDR3 totals 15 residues. CDR3 DNA: TGTGCCAGCAGCCTAGGGGTTTCGAGGCTGGATGAGCAGTTCTTC. Amino acid sequence: CASSLGVSRLDEQFF.

This chain's CDR3 is CASSFGTGGGETQYF. DNA of the CDR3: TGTGCCAGCAGTTTCGGGACAGGGGGCGGTGAGACCCAGTACTTC. V usage is TRBV6-5 and J usage is TRBJ2-5; 12 bases are a match to TRBD1. The germline V gene has CDR1 MNHEY and CDR2 SVGAGI. The CDR3 runs to 15 residues. Losses at the gene ends were 4 bases for V and 5 bases for J; bases not matched to a gene: 5.

V and J are TRBV18 and TRBJ2-7; a possible D gene is TRBD1 (6 bases). This CDR3 region has 14 residues. V dropped 3 bases and J dropped 5 bases, with 14 bases sitting between them. Germline V gene data show CDR1 as KGHSH and CDR2 as LQKENI. CDR3 protein: CASSPRWGPDEQYF. The CDR3, as DNA: TGTGCCAGCTCACCCCGCTGGGGGCCCGACGAGCAGTACTTC.

In its sample, this clone was seen a few times. The chain carries TRBV6-5 and TRBJ2-7, with TRBD2 identical over 8 bases. V was clipped by 2 bases and J by 2 bases; unmatched bases: 5. The CDR3 has 15 residues. Germline assignment: CDR1 MNHEY and CDR2 SVGAGI. The chain's CDR3 is CASSYDGAGAYEQYF. In DNA form, the CDR3 reads TGTGCCAGCAGTTACGACGGAGCGGGAGCCTACGAGCAGTACTTC.

Ten or more counts support this clone. The chain combines TRBV28 with TRBJ2-6, with a weak D call TRBD1 (5 bases). Germline CDR1 and CDR2: MDHEN and SYDVKM. CDR3 length: 20 residues. V was cut by 4 bases and J by 4 bases, with 26 bases left in between. CDR3 residues: CASSSTTRVRALSGANVLTF. CDR3 DNA sequence: TGTGCCAGCAGTTCGACGACCAGGGTTAGGGCGCTGTCCGGGGCCAACGTCCTGACTTTC. The whole variable domain, filled in from reference TRBV28 and TRBJ2-6, reads DVKVTQSSRYLVKRTGEKVFLECVQDMDHENMFWYRQDPGLGLRLIYFSYDVKMKEKGDIPEGYSVSREKKERFSLILESASTNQTSMYLCASSSTTRVRALSGANVLTFGAGSRLTVL.

The chain has TRBV4-1 and TRBJ1-1; D might be TRBD1 (5 bases). Germline CDR1 and CDR2: MGHRA and YSYEKL. V was pared by 1 base and J by 5 bases, with 11 bases between. The CDR3 contains 14 residues. The CDR3 DNA follows: TGCGCCAGCAGCCAAGCCAGGTGGGGGACTGAAGCTTTCTTT. The encoded protein is CASSQARWGTEAFF.